This T cell receptor beta chain was documented in a study of CD8+ T cells in alopecia areata. Sequencing templates came from extracted RNA that was reverse transcribed into cDNA. The method was immunoSEQ multiplex PCR; TCRdb's version includes in-frame clones alone and lacks a portion of them. Here the sample spans about 170,000 clones, roughly 58% being singletons. Whole-study findings and limits: In scalp samples, resident alphabeta T cells of normal skin are also sequenced. Lesional tissue from the scalp (especially in alopecia totalis/universalis) showed higher clonality than normal scalp.

Treatment: oral pan-JAK inhibitor, 5-10 mg twice daily. Germline V lookup: CDR1 SQVTM, CDR2 ANQGSEA. This CDR3 has 14 amino acids. The V end was cut by 7 bases, the J end by 2 bases, with 18 bases between. This clone was seen a handful of times. What it recognizes is unknown. The sequences come from CD4+ T cells sorted from blood, collected at approximately week 56, from a patient treated with tofacitinib. The sequence was collected from a human donor with alopecia areata. The gene calls are TRBV29-1 and TRBJ2-7; D may be TRBD1 or TRBD2 (5 bases each). In nucleotides, the CDR3 is TGCAGCGCCCAAACCTGGGACGCTACCTACGAGCAGTACTTC. Encoded protein: CSAQTWDATYEQYF.